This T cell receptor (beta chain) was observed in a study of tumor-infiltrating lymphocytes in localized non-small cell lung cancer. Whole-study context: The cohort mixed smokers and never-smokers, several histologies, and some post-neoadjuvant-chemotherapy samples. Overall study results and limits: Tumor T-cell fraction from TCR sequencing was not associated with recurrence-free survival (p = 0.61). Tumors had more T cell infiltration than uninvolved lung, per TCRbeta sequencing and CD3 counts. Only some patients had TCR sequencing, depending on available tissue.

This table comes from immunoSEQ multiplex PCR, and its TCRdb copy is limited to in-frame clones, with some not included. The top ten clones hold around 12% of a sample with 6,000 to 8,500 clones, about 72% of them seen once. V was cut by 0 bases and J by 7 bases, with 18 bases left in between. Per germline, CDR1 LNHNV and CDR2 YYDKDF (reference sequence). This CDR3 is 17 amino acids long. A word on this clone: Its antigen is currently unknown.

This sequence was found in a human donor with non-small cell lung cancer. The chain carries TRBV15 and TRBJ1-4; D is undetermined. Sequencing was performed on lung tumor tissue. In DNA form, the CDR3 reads TGTGCCACCAGCAGAGACCCTCGGATTTCCCTTGGTGAAAAACTGTTTTTT. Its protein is CATSRDPRISLGEKLFF.